This T cell receptor beta chain derives from a study of cytomegalovirus exposure and HLA in healthy donors. About the study: The roughly 120 million unique TCR beta sequences, from some 170 million T cells, were found by an earlier analysis. Study results and caveats: Rare TCR sequences dominated, though some public TCRs recurred in many donors. Later findings reportedly placed an Asian-associated ancestry cluster below the roughly 700-donor mean for N-insertions.

Note on this clone: No antigen is known for it.

Primers for the PCR totalled 60 Vbeta and 13 Jbeta. Produced via immunoSEQ multiplex PCR; TCRdb's table is partial and in-frame only. The profile shows 110,000 to 150,000 clones, roughly 70% of them singletons. The CDR3 is 19 residues long. The V segment lost 5 bases and the J segment 7 bases; nucleotides outside the gene matches: 20. Germline lookup yields CDR1 SEHNR and CDR2 FQNEAQ (reference sequence). Donors had nominal health at sampling but likely had unrecorded immune exposures. The source of this sequence is a young man in good health and CMV-seronegative. The rearrangement joins TRBV7-9 to TRBJ2-1, with 10 positions matching TRBD2. Material: PBMCs. The CDR3 sequence: CASSRDRVGSGGAPNEQFF. The CDR3 DNA follows: TGTGCCAGCAGCCGGGACAGAGTCGGGAGCGGGGGGGCCCCGAATGAGCAGTTCTTC.